The rows below give T cell receptor beta chains drawn from one sample of a study of T-cell reconstitution after alpha-beta-depleted transplantation in children. TCRdb re-called the PCR reads with MiXCR, one entry per CDR3 protein. The sample lists about 540,000 distinct CDR3 sequences, around 18% occurring once. The material was PBMCs from the stem cell graft donor, obtained from the stem cell graft. Source of these receptors: a human donor who donated a stem cell graft to a child with acute lymphoblastic leukemia. CDR3s include the opening cysteine and the closing phenylalanine or tryptophan. The order of the fields is J gene, D gene, clone size, V gene, CDR3 DNA, CDR3 protein. D genes are given only for firm matches. A row's size may be missing; if present it is once, few, many or a size class.

J: TRBJ2-7; D: TRBD2; size: many; V: TRBV6-1; DNA: TGTGCCAGCAGGGGGACTAGCGGGAGATACTACGAGCAGTACTTC; CDR3: CASRGTSGRYYEQYF
J: TRBJ2-3; D: .; size: many; V: TRBV3-1; DNA: TGTGCCAGCAGGAACACAGATACGCAGTATTTT; CDR3: CASRNTDTQYF
J: TRBJ2-1; D: .; size: few; V: TRBV19; DNA: TGTGCCAGTAGTATCCCGACCGGATCCTACAATGAGCAGTTCTTC; CDR3: CASSIPTGSYNEQFF
J: TRBJ2-3; D: .; size: .; V: TRBV7-3; DNA: TGTGCCAGCAGCTCCGGTCGCGGAGATTCTAGCACAGATACGCAGTATTTT; CDR3: CASSSGRGDSSTDTQYF
J: TRBJ1-2; D: TRBD1; size: .; V: TRBV27; DNA: TGTGCCAGCAGTTTATCGGGACAGGGCTATGGCTACACCTTC; CDR3: CASSLSGQGYGYTF
J: TRBJ1-1; D: .; size: few; V: TRBV7-9; DNA: TGTGCCAGCAGCTTAAAGGGGCGATATACTGAAGCTTTCTTT; CDR3: CASSLKGRYTEAFF
J: TRBJ1-5; D: .; size: few; V: TRBV5-5; DNA: TGTGCCAGCAGCTTGGTTGGGGGGGTTGAGCAGCCCCAGCATTTT; CDR3: CASSLVGGVEQPQHF
J: TRBJ2-7; D: .; size: .; V: TRBV14; DNA: TGTGCCAGCAGCCCCCAGGGGTCGGCGCAGTACTTC; CDR3: CASSPQGSAQYF
J: TRBJ2-6; D: .; size: few; V: TRBV7-3; DNA: TGTGCCAGCAGCCAAGGCTCGAGCTCTGGGGCCAACGTCCTGACTTTC; CDR3: CASSQGSSSGANVLTF
J: TRBJ2-1; D: TRBD2; size: few; V: TRBV4-2; DNA: TGTGCCAGCAGCCAAGCAGGACTAGCGGGCTATGAGCAGTTCTTC; CDR3: CASSQAGLAGYEQFF
J: TRBJ2-3; D: TRBD1; size: few; V: TRBV2; DNA: TGTGCCAGCAGTGGGGACAGGGTCACAGATACGCAGTATTTT; CDR3: CASSGDRVTDTQYF
J: TRBJ2-5; D: .; size: once; V: TRBV4-1; DNA: TGCGCCAGCAGCTCACCGGGCAAGCAGGAGACCCAGTACTTC; CDR3: CASSSPGKQETQYF
J: TRBJ2-7; D: .; size: .; V: TRBV5-1; DNA: TGCGCCGGCAGACACCCCGGATCTACTGACGAGCAGTACTTC; CDR3: CAGRHPGSTDEQYF
J: TRBJ2-1; D: .; size: few; V: TRBV4-1; DNA: TGCGCCAGCAGCCTCTACCAGCGGACAGACAATGAGCAGTTCTTC; CDR3: CASSLYQRTDNEQFF
J: TRBJ2-3; D: .; size: .; V: TRBV27; DNA: TGTGCCAGCAGTCACCGGTCTAGCACAGATACGCAGTATTTT; CDR3: CASSHRSSTDTQYF
J: TRBJ2-1; D: .; size: .; V: TRBV7-9; DNA: TGTGCCAGCCGCAGTCTAGCAGGCAATGAGCAGTTCTTC; CDR3: CASRSLAGNEQFF